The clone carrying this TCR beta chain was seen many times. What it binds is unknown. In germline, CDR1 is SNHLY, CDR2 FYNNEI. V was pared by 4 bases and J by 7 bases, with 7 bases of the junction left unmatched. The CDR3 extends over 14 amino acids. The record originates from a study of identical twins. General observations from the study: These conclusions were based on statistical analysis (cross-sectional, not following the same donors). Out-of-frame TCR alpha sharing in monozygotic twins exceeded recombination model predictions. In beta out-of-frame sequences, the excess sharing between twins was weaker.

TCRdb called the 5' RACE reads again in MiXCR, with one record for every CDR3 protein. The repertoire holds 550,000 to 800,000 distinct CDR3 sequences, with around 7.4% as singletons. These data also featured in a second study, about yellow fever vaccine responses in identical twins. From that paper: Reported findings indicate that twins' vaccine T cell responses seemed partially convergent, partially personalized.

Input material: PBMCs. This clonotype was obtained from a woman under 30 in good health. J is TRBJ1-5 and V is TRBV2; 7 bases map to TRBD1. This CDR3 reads CASSGGGAGQPQHF. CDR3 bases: TGTGCCAGCAGTGGAGGGGGCGCCGGCCAGCCCCAGCATTTT. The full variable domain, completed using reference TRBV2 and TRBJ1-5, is EPEVTQTPSHQVTQMGQEVILRCVPISNHLYFYWYRQILGQKVEFLVSFYNNEISEKSEIFDDQFSVERPDGSNFTLKIRSTKLEDSAMYFCASSGGGAGQPQHFGDGTRLSIL.